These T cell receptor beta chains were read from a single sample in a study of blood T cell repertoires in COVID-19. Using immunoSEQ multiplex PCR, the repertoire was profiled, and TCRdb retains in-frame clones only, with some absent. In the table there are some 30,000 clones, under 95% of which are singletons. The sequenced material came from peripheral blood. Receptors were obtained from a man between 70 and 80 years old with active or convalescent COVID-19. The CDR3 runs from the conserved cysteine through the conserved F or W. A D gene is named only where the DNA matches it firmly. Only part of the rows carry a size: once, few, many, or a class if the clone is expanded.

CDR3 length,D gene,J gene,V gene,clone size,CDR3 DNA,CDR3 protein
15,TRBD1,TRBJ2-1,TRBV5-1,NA,TGCGCCAGCAGCGCCGGGACAGGGGGCACCGATGAGCAGTTCTTC,CASSAGTGGTDEQFF
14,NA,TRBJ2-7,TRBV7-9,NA,TGTGCCAGCAGCCTACAGGGCCCCCAGGACGAGCAGTACTTC,CASSLQGPQDEQYF
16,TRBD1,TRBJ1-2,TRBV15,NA,TGTGCCACCAGCAGAGCCGGACAGGAGTCTAACTATGGCTACACCTTC,CATSRAGQESNYGYTF
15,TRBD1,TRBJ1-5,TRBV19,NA,TGTGCCAGTAGTACCGACAGGGGGAAGGATCAGCCCCAGCATTTT,CASSTDRGKDQPQHF
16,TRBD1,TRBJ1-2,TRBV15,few,TGTGCCACCAGCAGAGGGGACAAACAGGGGGCCGGAGGCTACACCTTC,CATSRGDKQGAGGYTF
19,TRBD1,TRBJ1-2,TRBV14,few,TGTGCCAGCAGCCAAGATCAGGGGGAATCCCCCGATTATAACTATGGCTACACCTTC,CASSQDQGESPDYNYGYTF
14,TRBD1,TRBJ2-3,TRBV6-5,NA,TGTGCCAGCAGTCAGGGACAGCACACAGATACGCAGTATTTT,CASSQGQHTDTQYF
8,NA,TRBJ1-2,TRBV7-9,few,TGTGCCAGCGGCGGCTACACCTTC,CASGGYTF
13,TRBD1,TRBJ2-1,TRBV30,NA,TGTGCCTGGACACAACCGACAGGGAATGAGCAGTTCTTC,CAWTQPTGNEQFF
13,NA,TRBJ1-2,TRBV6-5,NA,TGTGCCAGCAGTCCAGGGGCTAACTATGGCTACACCTTC,CASSPGANYGYTF
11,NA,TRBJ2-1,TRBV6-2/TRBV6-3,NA,TGTGCCAGCAGCCAGGGGAATGAGCAGTTCTTC,CASSQGNEQFF
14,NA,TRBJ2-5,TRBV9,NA,TGTGCCAGCAGCGTAGGGACTACCCAAGAGACCCAGTACTTC,CASSVGTTQETQYF
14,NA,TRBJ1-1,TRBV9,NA,TGTGCCAGCAGCGTAGAAGGGGTGGACACTGAAGCTTTCTTT,CASSVEGVDTEAFF
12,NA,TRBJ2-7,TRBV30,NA,TGTGCCTGGAGTGTATCGGTCCTACAGCAGTACTTC,CAWSVSVLQQYF
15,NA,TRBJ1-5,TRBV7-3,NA,TGTGCCAGCAGGTCGTCCAGGGGTAGCAATCAGCCCCAGCATTTT,CASRSSRGSNQPQHF
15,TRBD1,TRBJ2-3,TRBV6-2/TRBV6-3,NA,TGTGCCAGCAGTTACTGGGGACAGGGGGCTGATACGCAGTATTTT,CASSYWGQGADTQYF
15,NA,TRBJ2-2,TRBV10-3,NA,TGTGCCATCAACCGAGAGGCGGGGAACACCGGGGAGCTGTTTTTT,CAINREAGNTGELFF
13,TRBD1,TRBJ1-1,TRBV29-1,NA,TGCAGCGTTGAGGACAGGACGAACACTGAAGCTTTCTTT,CSVEDRTNTEAFF
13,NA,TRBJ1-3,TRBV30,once,TGTGCCTGGGACGGCGGGGAAGGAAACACCATATATTTT,CAWDGGEGNTIYF
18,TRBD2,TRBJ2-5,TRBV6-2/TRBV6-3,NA,TGTGCCAGCAGTTATCGGCTAGCGGGGGGAAACCTAGGGGAGACCCAGTACTTC,CASSYRLAGGNLGETQYF
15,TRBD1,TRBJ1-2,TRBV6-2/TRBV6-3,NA,TGTGCCAGCAGTTACTCGGTGACAGGGGGCCCTGGCTACACCTTC,CASSYSVTGGPGYTF
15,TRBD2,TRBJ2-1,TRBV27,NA,TGTGCCAGCAGTTTGGTCGGGGGGGCCCACAATGAGCAGTTCTTC,CASSLVGGAHNEQFF
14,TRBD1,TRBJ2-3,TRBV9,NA,TGTGCCAGCAGCGTAAGCCAGGGGGCAGATACGCAGTATTTT,CASSVSQGADTQYF
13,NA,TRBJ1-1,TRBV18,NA,TGTGCCAGCTCACCACCGGGGCTCACTGAAGCTTTCTTT,CASSPPGLTEAFF
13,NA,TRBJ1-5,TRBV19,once,TGTGCCAGTAGTATTGACGGGGATCAGCCCCAGCATTTT,CASSIDGDQPQHF
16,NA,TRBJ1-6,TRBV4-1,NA,TGCGCCAGCAGCCTGCTGCCTCGGGTTTTCGATTCACCCCTCCACTTT,CASSLLPRVFDSPLHF
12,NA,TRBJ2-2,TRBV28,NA,TGTGTCACGACGGGAAACACCGGGGAGCTGTTTTTT,CVTTGNTGELFF
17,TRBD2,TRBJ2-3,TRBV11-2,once,TGTGCCAGCAGCTTAGGGATAGCGGGAGGGATCACAGATACGCAGTATTTT,CASSLGIAGGITDTQYF
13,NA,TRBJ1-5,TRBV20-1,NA,TGCAGTGCTAGTCTTGGGGGAGGTCAGCCCCAGCATTTT,CSASLGGGQPQHF
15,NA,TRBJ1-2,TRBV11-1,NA,TGTGCCAGCAGCTTAAGCGCTACAGGGCCGTATGGCTACACCTTC,CASSLSATGPYGYTF
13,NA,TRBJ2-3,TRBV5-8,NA,TGTGCCAGCACCCGCGGGGATACAGATACGCAGTATTTT,CASTRGDTDTQYF
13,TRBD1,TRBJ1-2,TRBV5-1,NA,TGCGCCAGCAGCTCGGGGACAGACTATGGCTACACCTTC,CASSSGTDYGYTF
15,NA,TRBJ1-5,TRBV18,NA,TGTGCCAGCTCACCACCAGGGGGACGGCTTCAGCCCCAGCATTTT,CASSPPGGRLQPQHF
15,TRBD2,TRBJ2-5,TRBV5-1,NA,TGCGCCAGCTCCCGACTAGCGGGGTTTGAAGAGACCCAGTACTTC,CASSRLAGFEETQYF
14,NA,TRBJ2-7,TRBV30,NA,TGTGCCTGGAGAGCAGGAGGCTATGCGGGTGAGCAGTACTTC,CAWRAGGYAGEQYF
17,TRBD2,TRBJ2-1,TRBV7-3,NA,TGTGCCAGCAGCTTCGGGACTAGCGGGAGACGCGGCAATGAGCAGTTCTTC,CASSFGTSGRRGNEQFF
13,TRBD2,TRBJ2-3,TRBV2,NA,TGTGCCGTGGGGAGGGATAGCACAGATACGCAGTATTTT,CAVGRDSTDTQYF
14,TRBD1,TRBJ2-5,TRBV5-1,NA,TGCGCCAGCAGATGGGGACAGGGATCGGAGACCCAGTACTTC,CASRWGQGSETQYF
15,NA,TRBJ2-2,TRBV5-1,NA,TGCGCCAGCAGCGGAGGGGGCGGTAACACCGGGGAGCTGTTTTTT,CASSGGGGNTGELFF
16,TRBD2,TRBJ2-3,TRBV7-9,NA,TGTGCCAGCAGCCAGGGGACTAGCGGCCTCACAGATACGCAGTATTTT,CASSQGTSGLTDTQYF
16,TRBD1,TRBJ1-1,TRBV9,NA,TGTGCCAGCAGCCTAGGGTGGACAGGGGCAAACACTGAAGCTTTCTTT,CASSLGWTGANTEAFF
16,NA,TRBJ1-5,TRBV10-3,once,TGTGCCATCAGTGAGTCGGGGGGGGCTGGCAATCAGCCCCAGCATTTT,CAISESGGAGNQPQHF
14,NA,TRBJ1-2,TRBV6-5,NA,TGTGCCACCGCAGAGGGTCCGTCCTTCTATGGCTACACCTTC,CATAEGPSFYGYTF
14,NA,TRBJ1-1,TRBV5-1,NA,TGCGCCAGCAGCTTGTGGGGACAGAACACTGAAGCTTTCTTT,CASSLWGQNTEAFF
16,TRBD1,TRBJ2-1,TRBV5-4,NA,TGTGCCAGCAGCTTCGACAGGGGGCTGACCTACAATGAGCAGTTCTTC,CASSFDRGLTYNEQFF
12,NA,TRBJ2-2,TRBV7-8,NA,TGTGCCAGCAGCTTCAGGACCGGGGAGCTGTTTTTT,CASSFRTGELFF
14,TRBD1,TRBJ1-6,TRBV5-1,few,TGCGCCAGCAGCTTGAGGACAGGGAATTCACCCCTCCACTTT,CASSLRTGNSPLHF